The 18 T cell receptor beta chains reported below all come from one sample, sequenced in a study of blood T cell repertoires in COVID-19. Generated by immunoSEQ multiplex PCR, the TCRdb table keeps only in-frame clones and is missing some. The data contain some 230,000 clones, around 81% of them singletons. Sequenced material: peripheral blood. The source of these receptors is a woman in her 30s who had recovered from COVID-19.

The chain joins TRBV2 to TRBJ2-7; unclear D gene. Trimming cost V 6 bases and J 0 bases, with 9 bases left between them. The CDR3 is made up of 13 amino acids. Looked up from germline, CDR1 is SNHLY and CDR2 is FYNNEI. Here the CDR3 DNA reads TGTGCCAGCAGGACTCATAGCTCCTACGAGCAGTACTTC. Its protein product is CASRTHSSYEQYF.

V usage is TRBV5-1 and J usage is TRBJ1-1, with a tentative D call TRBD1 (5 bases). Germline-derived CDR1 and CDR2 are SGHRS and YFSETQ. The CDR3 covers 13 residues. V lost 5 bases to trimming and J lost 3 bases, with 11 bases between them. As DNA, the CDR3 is TGCGCCAGCAGTGAGGGGAGGGACACTGAAGCTTTCTTT. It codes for CASSEGRDTEAFF.

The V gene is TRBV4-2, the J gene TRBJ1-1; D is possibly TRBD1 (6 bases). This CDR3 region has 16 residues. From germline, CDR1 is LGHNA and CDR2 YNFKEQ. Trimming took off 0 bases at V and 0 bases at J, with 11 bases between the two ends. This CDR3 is CASSQDVGQMNTEAFF. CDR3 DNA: TGTGCCAGCAGCCAAGATGTGGGACAAATGAACACTGAAGCTTTCTTT.

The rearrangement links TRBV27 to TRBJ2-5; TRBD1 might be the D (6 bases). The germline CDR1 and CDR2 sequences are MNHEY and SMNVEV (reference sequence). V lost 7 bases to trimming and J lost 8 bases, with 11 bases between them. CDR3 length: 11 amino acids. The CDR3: CASKGEQTQYF. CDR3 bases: TGTGCCAGCAAGGGGGAACAAACCCAGTACTTC.

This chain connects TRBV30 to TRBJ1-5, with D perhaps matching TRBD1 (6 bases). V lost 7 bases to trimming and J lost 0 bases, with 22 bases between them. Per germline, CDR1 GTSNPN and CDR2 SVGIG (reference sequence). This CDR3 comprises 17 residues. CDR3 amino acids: CASGPGVATDSNQPQHF. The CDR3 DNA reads TGTGCCTCGGGACCAGGGGTCGCGACGGATAGCAATCAGCCCCAGCATTTT.

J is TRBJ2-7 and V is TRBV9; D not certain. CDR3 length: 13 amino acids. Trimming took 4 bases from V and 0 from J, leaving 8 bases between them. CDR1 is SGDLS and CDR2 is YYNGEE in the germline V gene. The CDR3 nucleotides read TGTGCCAGCAGCCCTACCAACTCCTACGAGCAGTACTTC. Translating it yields CASSPTNSYEQYF.

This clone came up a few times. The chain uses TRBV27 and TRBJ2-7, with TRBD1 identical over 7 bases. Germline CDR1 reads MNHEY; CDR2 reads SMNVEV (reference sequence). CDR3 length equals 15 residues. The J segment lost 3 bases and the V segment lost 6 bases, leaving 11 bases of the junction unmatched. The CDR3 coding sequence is TGTGCCAGCAGCCCTAGGGGGACAGAAGGCTACGAGCAGTACTTC. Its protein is CASSPRGTEGYEQYF.

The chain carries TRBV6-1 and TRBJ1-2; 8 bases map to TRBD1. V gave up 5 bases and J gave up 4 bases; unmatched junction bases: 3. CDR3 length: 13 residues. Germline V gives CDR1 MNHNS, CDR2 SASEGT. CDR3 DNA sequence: TGTGCCAGCAGTTCCGGACAGGGCTATGGCTACACCTTC. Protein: CASSSGQGYGYTF.

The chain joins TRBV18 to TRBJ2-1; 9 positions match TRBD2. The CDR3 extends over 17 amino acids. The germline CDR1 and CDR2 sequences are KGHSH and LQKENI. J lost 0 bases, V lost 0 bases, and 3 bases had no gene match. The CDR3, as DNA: TGTGCCAGCTCACCACCAAATAGCGGGAGCTCCTACAATGAGCAGTTCTTC. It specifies CASSPPNSGSSYNEQFF.

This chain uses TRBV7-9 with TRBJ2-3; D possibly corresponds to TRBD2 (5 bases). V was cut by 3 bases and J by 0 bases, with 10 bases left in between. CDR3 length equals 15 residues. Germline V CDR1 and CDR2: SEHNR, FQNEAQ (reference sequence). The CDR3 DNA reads TGTGCCAGCAGCTTTGACGGCGGGAGCACAGATACGCAGTATTTT. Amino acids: CASSFDGGSTDTQYF.

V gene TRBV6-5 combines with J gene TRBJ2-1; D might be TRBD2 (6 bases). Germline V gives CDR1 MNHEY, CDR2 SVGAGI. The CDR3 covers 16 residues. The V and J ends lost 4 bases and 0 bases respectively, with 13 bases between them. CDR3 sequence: CASSLAGPSSYNEQFF. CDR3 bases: TGTGCCAGCAGTTTGGCGGGGCCTAGCTCCTACAATGAGCAGTTCTTC.

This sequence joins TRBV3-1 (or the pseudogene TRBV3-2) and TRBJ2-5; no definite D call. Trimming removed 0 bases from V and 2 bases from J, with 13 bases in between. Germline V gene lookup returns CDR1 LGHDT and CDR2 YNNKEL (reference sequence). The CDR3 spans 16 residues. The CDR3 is CASSQDFESAQETQYF. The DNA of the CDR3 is TGTGCCAGCAGCCAAGATTTCGAAAGCGCGCAAGAGACCCAGTACTTC.

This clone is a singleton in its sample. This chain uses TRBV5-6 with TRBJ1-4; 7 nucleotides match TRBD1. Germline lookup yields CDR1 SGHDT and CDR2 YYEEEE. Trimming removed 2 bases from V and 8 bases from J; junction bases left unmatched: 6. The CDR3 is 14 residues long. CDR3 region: CASSLVSRGEKLFF. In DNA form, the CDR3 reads TGTGCCAGCAGCTTAGTCAGCAGGGGGGAAAAACTGTTTTTT.

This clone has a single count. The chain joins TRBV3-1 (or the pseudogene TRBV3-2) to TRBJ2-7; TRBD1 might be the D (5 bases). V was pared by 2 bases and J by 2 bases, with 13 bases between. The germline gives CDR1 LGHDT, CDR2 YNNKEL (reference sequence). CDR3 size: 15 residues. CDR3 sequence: CASSQYRTKTYEQYF. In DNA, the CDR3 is TGTGCCAGCAGCCAATACAGGACCAAAACCTACGAGCAGTACTTC.

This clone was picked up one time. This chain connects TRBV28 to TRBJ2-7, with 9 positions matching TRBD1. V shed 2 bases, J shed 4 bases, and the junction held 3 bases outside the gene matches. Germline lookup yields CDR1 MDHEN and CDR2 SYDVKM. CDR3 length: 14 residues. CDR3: CASSLGTGFYEQYF. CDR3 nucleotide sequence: TGTGCCAGCAGTTTAGGGACAGGGTTTTACGAGCAGTACTTC. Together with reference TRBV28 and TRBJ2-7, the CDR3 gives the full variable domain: DVKVTQSSRYLVKRTGEKVFLECVQDMDHENMFWYRQDPGLGLRLIYFSYDVKMKEKGDIPEGYSVSREKKERFSLILESASTNQTSMYLCASSLGTGFYEQYFGPGTRLTVT.

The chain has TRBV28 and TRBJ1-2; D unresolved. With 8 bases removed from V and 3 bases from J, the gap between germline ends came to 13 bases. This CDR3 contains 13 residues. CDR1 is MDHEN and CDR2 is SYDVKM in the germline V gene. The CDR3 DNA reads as TGTGCCAGCCGAACCGGTGTGGACTATGGCTACACCTTC. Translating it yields CASRTGVDYGYTF.

The CDR3 DNA follows: TGTGCCAGCAGCTTACGGCTAGCGTCAGATACGCAGTATTTT. Protein sequence: CASSLRLASDTQYF. This chain connects TRBV11-2 to TRBJ2-3, with D perhaps TRBD2 (6 bases). CDR3 size: 14 residues. Trimming took 2 bases from V and 4 from J, leaving 10 bases between them. Germline values: CDR1 SGHAT, CDR2 FQNNGV.

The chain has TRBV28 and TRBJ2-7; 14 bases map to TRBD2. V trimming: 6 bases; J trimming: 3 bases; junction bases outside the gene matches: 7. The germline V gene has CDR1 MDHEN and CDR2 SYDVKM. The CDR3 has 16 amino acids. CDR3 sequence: CASSLLGTSGSYEQYF. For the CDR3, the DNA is TGTGCCAGCAGCCTTCTTGGGACTAGCGGGAGCTACGAGCAGTACTTC.